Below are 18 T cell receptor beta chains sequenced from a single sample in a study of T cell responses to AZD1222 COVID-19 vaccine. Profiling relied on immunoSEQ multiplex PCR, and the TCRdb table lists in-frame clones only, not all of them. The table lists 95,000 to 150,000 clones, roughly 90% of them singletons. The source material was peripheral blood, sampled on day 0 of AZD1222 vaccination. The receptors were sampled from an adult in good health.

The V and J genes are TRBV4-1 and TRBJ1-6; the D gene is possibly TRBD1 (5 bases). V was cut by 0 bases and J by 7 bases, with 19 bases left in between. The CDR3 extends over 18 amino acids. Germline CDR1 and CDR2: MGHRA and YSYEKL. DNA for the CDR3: TGCGCCAGCAGCCAAGATACCCTGAGGGGTAAGAGCAATTCACCCCTCCACTTT. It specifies CASSQDTLRGKSNSPLHF.

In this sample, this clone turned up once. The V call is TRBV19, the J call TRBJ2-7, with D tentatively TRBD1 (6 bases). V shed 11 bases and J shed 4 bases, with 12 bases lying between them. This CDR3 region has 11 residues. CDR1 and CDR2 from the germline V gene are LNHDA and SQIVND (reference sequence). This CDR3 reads CAAGQYYEQYF. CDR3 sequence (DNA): TGTGCCGCCGGACAGTATTACGAGCAGTACTTC.

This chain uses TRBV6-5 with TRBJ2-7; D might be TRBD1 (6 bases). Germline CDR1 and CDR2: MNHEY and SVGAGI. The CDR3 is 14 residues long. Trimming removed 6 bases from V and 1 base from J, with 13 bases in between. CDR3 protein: CASSRDRWSYEQYF. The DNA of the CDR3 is TGTGCCAGCAGCCGCGACAGGTGGTCCTACGAGCAGTACTTC.

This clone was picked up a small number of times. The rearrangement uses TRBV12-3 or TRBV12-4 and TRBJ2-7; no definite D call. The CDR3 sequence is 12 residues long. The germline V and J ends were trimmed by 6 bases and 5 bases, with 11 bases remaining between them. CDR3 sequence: CASSLSSDEQYF. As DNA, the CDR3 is TGTGCCAGCAGCCTGAGTAGTGACGAGCAGTACTTC.

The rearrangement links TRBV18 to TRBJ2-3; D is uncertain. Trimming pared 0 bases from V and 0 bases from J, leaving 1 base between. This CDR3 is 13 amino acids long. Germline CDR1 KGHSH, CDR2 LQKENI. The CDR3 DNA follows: TGTGCCAGCTCACCACCCAGCACAGATACGCAGTATTTT. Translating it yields CASSPPSTDTQYF.

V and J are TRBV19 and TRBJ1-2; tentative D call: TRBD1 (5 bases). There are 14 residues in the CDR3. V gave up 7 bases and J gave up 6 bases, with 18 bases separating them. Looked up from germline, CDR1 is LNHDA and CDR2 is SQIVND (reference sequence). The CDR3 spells CASTPWGGRDGYTF. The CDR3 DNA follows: TGTGCCAGTACCCCGTGGGGGGGTAGGGATGGCTACACCTTC.

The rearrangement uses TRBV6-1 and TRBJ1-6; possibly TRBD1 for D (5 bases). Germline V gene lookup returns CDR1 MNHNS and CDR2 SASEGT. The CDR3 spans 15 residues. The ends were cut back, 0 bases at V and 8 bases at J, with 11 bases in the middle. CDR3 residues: CASSEAGGNYSPLHF. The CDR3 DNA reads TGTGCCAGCAGTGAAGCGGGGGGTAACTATTCACCCCTCCACTTT.

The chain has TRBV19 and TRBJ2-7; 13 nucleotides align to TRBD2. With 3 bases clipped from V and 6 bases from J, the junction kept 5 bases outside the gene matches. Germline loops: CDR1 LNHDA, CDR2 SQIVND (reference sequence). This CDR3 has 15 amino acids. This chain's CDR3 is CASSISGTSGVEQYF. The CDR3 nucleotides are TGTGCCAGTAGTATTTCCGGGACTAGCGGGGTCGAGCAGTACTTC.

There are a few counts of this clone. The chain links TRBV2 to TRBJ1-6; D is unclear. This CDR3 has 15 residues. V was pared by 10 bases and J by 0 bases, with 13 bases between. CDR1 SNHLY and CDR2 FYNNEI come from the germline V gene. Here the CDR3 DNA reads TGTGCCACCAAAGAGCACCCCTCCTATAATTCACCCCTCCACTTT. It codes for CATKEHPSYNSPLHF.

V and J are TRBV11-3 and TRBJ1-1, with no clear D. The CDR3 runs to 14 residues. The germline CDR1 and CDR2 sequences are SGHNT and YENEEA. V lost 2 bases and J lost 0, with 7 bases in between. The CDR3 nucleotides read TGTGCCAGCAGCTTATCACGTATGAACACTGAAGCTTTCTTT. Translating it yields CASSLSRMNTEAFF.

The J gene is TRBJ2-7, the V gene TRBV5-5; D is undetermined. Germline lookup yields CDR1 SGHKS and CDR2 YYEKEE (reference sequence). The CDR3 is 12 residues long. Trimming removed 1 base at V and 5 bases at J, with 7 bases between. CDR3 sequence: CASSLNWDEQYF. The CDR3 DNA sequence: TGTGCCAGCAGCTTGAACTGGGACGAGCAGTACTTC.

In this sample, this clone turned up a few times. The DNA for the CDR3 is TGTGCCTGGAGGGCGACAGGGATCTCACCCCTCCACTTT. It specifies CAWRATGISPLHF. The rearrangement links TRBV30 to TRBJ1-6; 7 bases agree with TRBD1. Germline values: CDR1 GTSNPN, CDR2 SVGIG (reference sequence). Unmatched junction bases numbered 6, after V lost 3 bases and J lost 10 bases. The CDR3 loop spans 13 amino acids.

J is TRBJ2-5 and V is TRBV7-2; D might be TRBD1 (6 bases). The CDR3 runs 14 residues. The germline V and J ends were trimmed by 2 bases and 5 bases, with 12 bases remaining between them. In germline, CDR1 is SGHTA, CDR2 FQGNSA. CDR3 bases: TGTGCCAGCAGCTTAACAAGACAGGCGGAGACCCAGTACTTC. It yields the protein CASSLTRQAETQYF.

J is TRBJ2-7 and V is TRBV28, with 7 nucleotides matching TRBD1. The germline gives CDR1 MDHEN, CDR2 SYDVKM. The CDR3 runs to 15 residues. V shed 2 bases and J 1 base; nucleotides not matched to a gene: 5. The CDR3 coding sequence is TGTGCCAGCAGTTTAAACAGGGGATATTCCTACGAGCAGTACTTC. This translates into CASSLNRGYSYEQYF.

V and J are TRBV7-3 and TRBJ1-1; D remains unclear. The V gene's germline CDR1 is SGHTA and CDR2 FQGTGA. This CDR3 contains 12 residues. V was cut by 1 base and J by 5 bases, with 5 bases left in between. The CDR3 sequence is CASSLKETEAFF. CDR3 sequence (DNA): TGTGCCAGCAGCTTAAAAGAAACTGAAGCTTTCTTT.

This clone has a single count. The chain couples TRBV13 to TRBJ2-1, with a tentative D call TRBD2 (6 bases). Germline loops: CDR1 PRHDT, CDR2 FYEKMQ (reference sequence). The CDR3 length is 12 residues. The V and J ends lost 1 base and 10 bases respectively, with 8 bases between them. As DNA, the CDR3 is TGTGCCAGCAGCTTAGCTCGGGGGGAGCAGTTCTTC. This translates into CASSLARGEQFF.

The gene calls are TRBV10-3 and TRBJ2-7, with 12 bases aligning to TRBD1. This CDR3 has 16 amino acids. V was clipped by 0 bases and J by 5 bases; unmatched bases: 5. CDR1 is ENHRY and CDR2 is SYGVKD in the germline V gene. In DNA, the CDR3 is TGTGCCATCAGTGAGTCGAGGGGACAGGGGGCGGACGAGCAGTACTTC. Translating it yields CAISESRGQGADEQYF.

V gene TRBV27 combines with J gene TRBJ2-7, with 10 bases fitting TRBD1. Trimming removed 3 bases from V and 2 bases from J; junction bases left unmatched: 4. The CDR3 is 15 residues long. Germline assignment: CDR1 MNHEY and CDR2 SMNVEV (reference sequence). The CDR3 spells CASSFGQGGTYEQYF. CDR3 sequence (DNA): TGTGCCAGCAGTTTCGGACAGGGGGGGACCTACGAGCAGTACTTC.